This T cell receptor beta chain was found in a study of T cells after yellow fever vaccination. About the research overall: It was SMART-Seq v4 Ultra Low Input that prepared the fractions with low cell numbers.

This clonotype was seen a few times. The antigen is not known. Study-level results: Reappearing after the booster were most of the clones from primary vaccination (roughly 96% CD4, 70% to 90% CD8).

Germline CDR1 reads SGHTA; CDR2 reads FQGNSA. The V segment lost 7 bases and the J segment 6 bases; nucleotides outside the gene matches: 7. CDR3 length: 14 residues. Conversion of TCR transcripts into cDNA relied on 5'RACE template switching, which added a universal primer site and UMIs. TCRdb used MiXCR to reprocess the 5' RACE reads, holding one entry per CDR3 protein. The data contain hundreds of thousands of distinct CDR3 sequences, approximately 13% of them singletons. Specimen: PBMCs, collected on the day of the yellow fever booster vaccination. The source of this sequence is a man aged 25-40 years who received the YFV17D yellow fever vaccine. The chain couples TRBV7-2 to TRBJ2-1, with 9 bases aligning to TRBD2. This CDR3 reads CASKVGGGGNEQFF. DNA for the CDR3: TGTGCCAGCAAGGTTGGCGGGGGGGGCAATGAGCAGTTCTTC.